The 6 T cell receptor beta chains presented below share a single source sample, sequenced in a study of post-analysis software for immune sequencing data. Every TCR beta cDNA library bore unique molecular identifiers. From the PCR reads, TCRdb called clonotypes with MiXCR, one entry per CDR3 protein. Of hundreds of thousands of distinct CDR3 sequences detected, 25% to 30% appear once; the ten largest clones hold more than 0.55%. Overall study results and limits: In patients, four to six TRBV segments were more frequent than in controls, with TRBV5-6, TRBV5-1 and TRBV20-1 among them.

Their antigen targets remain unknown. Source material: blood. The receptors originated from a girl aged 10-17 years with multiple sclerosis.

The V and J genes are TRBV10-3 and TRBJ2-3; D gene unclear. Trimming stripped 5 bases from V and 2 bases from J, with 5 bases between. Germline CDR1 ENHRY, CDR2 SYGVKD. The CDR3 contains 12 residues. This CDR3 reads CAISWDTDTQYF. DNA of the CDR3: TGTGCCATCAGTTGGGACACAGATACGCAGTATTTT.

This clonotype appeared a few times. CDR3 region: CSAEATREAFF. CDR3 nucleotides: TGCAGCGCCGAAGCGACGCGCGAAGCTTTCTTT. This chain joins TRBV29-1 and TRBJ1-1; no clear D gene. V dropped 7 bases and J dropped 8 bases, with 14 bases sitting between them. The CDR3 runs 11 residues. Germline lookup yields CDR1 SQVTM and CDR2 ANQGSEA.

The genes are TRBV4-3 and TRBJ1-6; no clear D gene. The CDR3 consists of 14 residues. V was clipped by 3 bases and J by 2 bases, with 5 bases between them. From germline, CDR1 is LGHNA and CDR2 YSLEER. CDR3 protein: CASSHGTYNSPLHF. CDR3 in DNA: TGCGCCAGCAGCCATGGGACCTATAATTCACCCCTCCACTTT.

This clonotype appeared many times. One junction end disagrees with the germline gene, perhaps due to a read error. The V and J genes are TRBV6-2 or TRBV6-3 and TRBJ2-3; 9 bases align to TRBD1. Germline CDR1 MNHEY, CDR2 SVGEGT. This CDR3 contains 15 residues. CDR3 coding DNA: TGTGCCAGCAGATATTCGGGACAGGGCACCGATACGCAGTATTTT. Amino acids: CASRYSGQGTDTQYF.

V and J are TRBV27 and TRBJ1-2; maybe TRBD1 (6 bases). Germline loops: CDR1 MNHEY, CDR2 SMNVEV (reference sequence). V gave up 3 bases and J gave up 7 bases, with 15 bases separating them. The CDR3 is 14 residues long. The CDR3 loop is CASSLGQGSGGYTF. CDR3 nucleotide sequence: TGTGCCAGCAGTTTGGGGCAGGGGTCGGGTGGCTACACCTTC.

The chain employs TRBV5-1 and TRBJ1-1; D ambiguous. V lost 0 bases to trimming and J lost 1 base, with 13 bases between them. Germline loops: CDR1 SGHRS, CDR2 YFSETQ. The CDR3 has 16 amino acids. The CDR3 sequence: CASSLGISRRNTEAFF. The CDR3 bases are TGCGCCAGCAGCTTGGGTATATCCAGGAGGAACACTGAAGCTTTCTTT.